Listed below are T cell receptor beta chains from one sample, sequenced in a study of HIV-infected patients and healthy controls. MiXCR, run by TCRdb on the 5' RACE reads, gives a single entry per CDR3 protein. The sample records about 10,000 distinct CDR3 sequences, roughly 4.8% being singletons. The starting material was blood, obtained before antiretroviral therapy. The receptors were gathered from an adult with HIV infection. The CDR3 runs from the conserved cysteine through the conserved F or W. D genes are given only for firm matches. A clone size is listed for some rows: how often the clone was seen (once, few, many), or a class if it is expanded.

CDR3 protein: CSATGQGNTEAFF
CDR3 DNA: TGCAGTGCTACGGGACAGGGAAACACTGAAGCTTTCTTT
clone size: NA
V gene: TRBV20-1
D gene: TRBD1
J gene: TRBJ1-1

CDR3 protein: CASSPLGDRDTEAFF
CDR3 DNA: TGTGCCAGCAGCCCCCTAGGGGACAGGGACACTGAAGCTTTCTTT
clone size: many
V gene: TRBV12-3/TRBV12-4
D gene: TRBD1
J gene: TRBJ1-1

CDR3 protein: CATSSDRVPQETQYF
CDR3 DNA: TGTGCCACCAGCTCTGACAGGGTTCCCCAAGAGACCCAGTACTTC
clone size: many
V gene: TRBV15
D gene: TRBD1
J gene: TRBJ2-5

CDR3 protein: CASRQGSTNEKLFF
CDR3 DNA: TGTGCCAGCAGACAGGGCTCAACTAATGAAAAACTGTTTTTT
clone size: medium-sized
V gene: TRBV2
D gene: NA
J gene: TRBJ1-4

CDR3 protein: CASSSWGGGGNNEQFF
CDR3 DNA: TGTGCCAGCAGCTCCTGGGGGGGCGGGGGAAACAATGAGCAGTTCTTC
clone size: many
V gene: TRBV7-2
D gene: NA
J gene: TRBJ2-1

CDR3 protein: CASSSLLGGRTQYF
CDR3 DNA: TGTGCCAGCAGTTCCCTGTTAGGGGGCAGGACGCAGTATTTT
clone size: many
V gene: TRBV6-1
D gene: TRBD1
J gene: TRBJ2-3

CDR3 protein: CASSSRVRGVTGHSYEQYF
CDR3 DNA: TGTGCCAGCAGTTCAAGGGTCAGGGGCGTAACTGGCCACTCCTACGAGCAGTACTTC
clone size: many
V gene: TRBV12-3/TRBV12-4
D gene: NA
J gene: TRBJ2-7

CDR3 protein: CASRTDPYNSPLHF
CDR3 DNA: TGCGCCAGCAGGACAGACCCCTATAATTCACCCCTCCACTTT
clone size: medium-sized
V gene: TRBV4-1
D gene: NA
J gene: TRBJ1-6

CDR3 protein: CASSLDRPDTDTQYF
CDR3 DNA: TGCGCCAGCAGCTTGGACAGGCCCGACACAGATACGCAGTATTTT
clone size: medium-sized
V gene: TRBV5-1
D gene: NA
J gene: TRBJ2-3

CDR3 protein: CATILLEDLKNVFPPDVTSSHF
CDR3 DNA: TGTGCCACCATCCTACTAGAGGACCTGAAAAACGTGTTCCCACCCGATGTTACAAGCTCGCATTTT
clone size: NA
V gene: TRBV24-1
D gene: NA
J gene: TRBJ1-5

CDR3 protein: CASSRRDYTDTQYF
CDR3 DNA: TGTGCCAGCAGCCGACGGGACTACACAGATACGCAGTATTTT
clone size: medium-sized
V gene: TRBV9
D gene: TRBD2
J gene: TRBJ2-3

CDR3 protein: CASSSGTGHSNQPQHF
CDR3 DNA: TGTGCCAGCAGCTCGGGGACAGGGCATAGCAATCAGCCCCAGCATTTT
clone size: many
V gene: TRBV7-8
D gene: TRBD1
J gene: TRBJ1-5

CDR3 protein: CATTHMLQREVVTGELFF
CDR3 DNA: TGTGCCACCACCCATATGCTACAGCGGGAGGTCGTCACCGGGGAGCTGTTTTTT
clone size: many
V gene: TRBV24-1
D gene: TRBD2
J gene: TRBJ2-2

CDR3 protein: CASRGRDYNEQFF
CDR3 DNA: TGTGCCAGCAGAGGGCGCGACTACAATGAGCAGTTCTTC
clone size: many
V gene: TRBV6-1
D gene: NA
J gene: TRBJ2-1

CDR3 protein: CASSLVSSGSPYNEQFF
CDR3 DNA: TGTGCCAGCAGTTTAGTATCTAGCGGGAGCCCCTACAATGAGCAGTTCTTC
clone size: few
V gene: TRBV12-3/TRBV12-4
D gene: TRBD2
J gene: TRBJ2-1

CDR3 protein: CASSMVRDNTEAFF
CDR3 DNA: TGTGCCAGTAGTATGGTCCGGGATAACACTGAAGCTTTCTTT
clone size: many
V gene: TRBV19
D gene: NA
J gene: TRBJ1-1

CDR3 protein: CASSLLAGNNEQFF
CDR3 DNA: TGTGCCAGCAGTTTACTAGCAGGGAACAATGAGCAGTTCTTC
clone size: NA
V gene: TRBV27
D gene: NA
J gene: TRBJ2-1

CDR3 protein: CASSWSGSTDTQYF
CDR3 DNA: TGTGCCAGCAGTTGGTCTGGGTCGACAGATACGCAGTATTTT
clone size: many
V gene: TRBV12-3/TRBV12-4
D gene: NA
J gene: TRBJ2-3

CDR3 protein: CASSLGPGGELFF
CDR3 DNA: TGTGCCAGCAGTTTAGGGCCCGGCGGGGAGCTGTTTTTT
clone size: many
V gene: TRBV12-3/TRBV12-4
D gene: NA
J gene: TRBJ2-2

CDR3 protein: CASSLVGGTDTQYF
CDR3 DNA: TGTGCCAGCAGCTTAGTTGGGGGCACAGATACGCAGTATTTT
clone size: NA
V gene: TRBV7-9
D gene: NA
J gene: TRBJ2-3

CDR3 protein: CASSFTGTGPSSGNTIYF
CDR3 DNA: TGTGCCAGCAGCTTCACCGGGACAGGGCCCTCCTCTGGAAACACCATATATTTT
clone size: many
V gene: TRBV7-8
D gene: TRBD1
J gene: TRBJ1-3

CDR3 protein: CSAADSGYTF
CDR3 DNA: TGCAGTGCTGCCGACAGCGGCTACACCTTC
clone size: medium-sized
V gene: TRBV20-1
D gene: NA
J gene: TRBJ1-2

CDR3 protein: CSATRNFNEQFF
CDR3 DNA: TGCAGTGCCACGCGGAACTTCAATGAGCAGTTCTTC
clone size: many
V gene: TRBV20-1
D gene: NA
J gene: TRBJ2-1

CDR3 protein: CASSLETFHGYTF
CDR3 DNA: TGTGCCAGCAGCTTAGAGACCTTTCATGGCTACACCTTC
clone size: few
V gene: TRBV7-9
D gene: NA
J gene: TRBJ1-2

CDR3 protein: CSARVGVGTQYF
CDR3 DNA: TGCAGTGCTAGAGTGGGAGTAGGGACCCAGTACTTC
clone size: medium-sized
V gene: TRBV20-1
D gene: NA
J gene: TRBJ2-5

CDR3 protein: CASSEIARENGYTF
CDR3 DNA: TGTGCCAGCAGCGAAATTGCCCGCGAAAATGGCTACACCTTC
clone size: medium-sized
V gene: TRBV21-1
D gene: NA
J gene: TRBJ1-2